Following are 18 T cell receptor beta chains from one sample sequenced in a study of blood T cell repertoires in COVID-19. Measured with immunoSEQ multiplex PCR; TCRdb has only the in-frame clones, and not every one. The sample lists 150,000 or so clones; about 85% were seen once. The sample taken for sequencing was PBMCs or T cells enriched from blood (not recorded which). Receptors were obtained from a middle-aged woman who had been exposed to COVID-19.

The rearrangement joins TRBV5-8 to TRBJ2-1, with 8 bases lining up with TRBD2. Trimming took 4 bases from V and 1 from J; bases not matched to a gene: 7. The CDR3 spans 16 residues. CDR1 SGHTS and CDR2 YDEGEE come from the germline V gene. In DNA form, the CDR3 reads TGTGCCAGCAGCGGGGGGACTAGACGATCCTACAATGAGCAGTTCTTC. It specifies CASSGGTRRSYNEQFF.

This sequence joins TRBV7-2 and TRBJ1-2; tentatively, D is TRBD1 (5 bases). V was clipped by 5 bases and J by 5 bases, with 18 bases between them. The germline V gene has CDR1 SGHTA and CDR2 FQGNSA. The CDR3 totals 15 residues. The CDR3 region is CASSRAITGSYGYTF. The CDR3 DNA follows: TGTGCCAGCAGCCGCGCCATAACAGGCTCTTATGGCTACACCTTC.

The V gene is TRBV10-2, the J gene TRBJ2-1, with 11 bases lining up with TRBD1. The CDR3 covers 17 residues. CDR1 is WSHSY, CDR2 SAAADI, per germline. Trimming removed 4 bases from V and 3 bases from J; junction bases left unmatched: 8. The CDR3 loop is CASSGGTGGSLYNEQFF. CDR3 sequence (DNA): TGCGCCAGCAGTGGGGGGACAGGGGGTTCCCTCTACAATGAGCAGTTCTTC.

The CDR3 sequence: CSASLMANQPQHF. CDR3 coding DNA: TGCAGTGCTAGTTTGATGGCCAATCAGCCCCAGCATTTT. The chain joins TRBV20-1 to TRBJ1-5; D call uncertain. Germline V CDR1 and CDR2: DFQATT, SNEGSKA (reference sequence). Trimming removed 3 bases at V and 3 bases at J, with 9 bases between. This CDR3 is built from 13 residues.

V usage is TRBV9 and J usage is TRBJ1-3; TRBD1 matches at 10 bases. V was clipped by 3 bases and J by 4 bases; unmatched bases: 10. From germline, CDR1 is SGDLS and CDR2 YYNGEE. This CDR3 spans 17 amino acids. DNA for the CDR3: TGTGCCAGCAGCGCCGACCCCCGGGACAGGGGAGGAAACACCATATATTTT. It codes for CASSADPRDRGGNTIYF.

Written as DNA, the CDR3 is TGTGCCAGCAGTTACGGGGGGAGAGATACATACAATGAGCAGTTCTTC. Translation: CASSYGGRDTYNEQFF. The chain joins TRBV6-2 or TRBV6-3 to TRBJ2-1, with D possibly matching TRBD2 (6 bases). Trimming stripped 2 bases from V and 4 bases from J, with 15 bases between. This CDR3 has 16 residues. The germline CDR1 and CDR2 sequences are MNHEY and SVGEGT.

The chain is built from TRBV6-5 and TRBJ1-2; 8 bases map to TRBD1. CDR3 length: 16 amino acids. The ends lost 2 bases at V and 4 bases at J; junction bases unmatched: 9. CDR1 is MNHEY and CDR2 is SVGAGI in the germline V gene. The CDR3 nucleotides read TGTGCCAGCAGTTACGCGGGGACAGGACAATCCTATGGCTACACCTTC. Encoded protein: CASSYAGTGQSYGYTF.

This sequence joins TRBV5-1 and TRBJ2-7; 9 nucleotides agree with TRBD1. The V and J ends lost 4 bases and 3 bases, in that order; junction bases with no gene match: 5. CDR1 SGHRS and CDR2 YFSETQ come from the germline V gene. The CDR3 has 14 residues. The CDR3 loop reads CASSRDRENYEQYF. The DNA for the CDR3 is TGCGCCAGCAGCCGGGACAGGGAAAACTACGAGCAGTACTTC.

The rearrangement uses TRBV7-2 and TRBJ2-7; possibly TRBD2 for D (7 bases). From germline, CDR1 is SGHTA and CDR2 FQGNSA. The CDR3 has 14 residues. Trimming took 3 bases from V and 2 from J, leaving 11 bases between them. The CDR3 protein is CASSLGGATYEQYF. The DNA for the CDR3 is TGTGCCAGCAGCTTGGGGGGGGCAACCTACGAGCAGTACTTC.

The J gene is TRBJ2-7, the V gene TRBV4-3, with 12 nucleotides matching TRBD2. V was clipped by 4 bases and J by 7 bases; unmatched bases: 11. This CDR3 comprises 16 residues. Looked up from germline, CDR1 is LGHNA and CDR2 is YSLEER. The CDR3 sequence: CASSPTSGRLGDEQYF. CDR3 nucleotides: TGCGCCAGCAGCCCGACTAGCGGGAGACTGGGTGATGAGCAGTACTTC.

There are a few counts of this clone. V gene TRBV12-3 or TRBV12-4 combines with J gene TRBJ1-5, with 7 bases lining up with TRBD1. The CDR3 has 13 amino acids. After removal of 6 bases from V and 7 bases from J, the junction contained 6 bases not matched to a gene. CDR3 sequence (DNA): TGTGCCAGCAGGACAGGGTGGTTCCAGCCCCAGCATTTT. Translation: CASRTGWFQPQHF.

This clone was detected once. The chain recombines TRBV7-9 with TRBJ2-7; 7 nucleotides align to TRBD1. The CDR3 runs to 14 residues. Trimming removed 6 bases from V and 1 base from J; junction bases left unmatched: 6. Germline CDR1 and CDR2: SEHNR and FQNEAQ (reference sequence). CDR3: CASSYGTASYEQYF. The CDR3 DNA reads TGTGCCAGCAGTTATGGGACAGCTTCCTACGAGCAGTACTTC.

The genes are TRBV4-1 and TRBJ2-3; 8 nucleotides line up with TRBD1. Germline CDR1 reads MGHRA; CDR2 reads YSYEKL. With V trimmed by 1 base and J by 1 base, 1 base remained unmatched. This CDR3 comprises 15 residues. The CDR3 sequence is CASSQGQGRTDTQYF. As DNA, the CDR3 is TGCGCCAGCAGCCAAGGACAGGGGCGCACAGATACGCAGTATTTT.

CDR3 sequence: CASMPGDYSNQPQHF. In nucleotides, the CDR3 is TGTGCCAGCATGCCAGGGGACTATAGCAATCAGCCCCAGCATTTT. The rearrangement joins TRBV27 to TRBJ1-5; a possible D gene is TRBD1 (6 bases). V shed 7 bases and J shed 0 bases, with 13 bases lying between them. Germline-derived CDR1 and CDR2 are MNHEY and SMNVEV (reference sequence). CDR3 length: 15 residues.

This clone was detected a few times. J is TRBJ1-2 and V is TRBV5-4, with TRBD1 matching over 10 bases. V shed 4 bases, J shed 1 base, and the junction held 10 bases outside the gene matches. The germline gives CDR1 SGHNT, CDR2 YYREEE (reference sequence). The CDR3 runs 17 residues. The CDR3 DNA reads as TGTGCCAGCAGCCCGACAGGGGGCGGGACCTATAACTATGGCTACACCTTC. Translated, it gives CASSPTGGGTYNYGYTF.

The chain couples TRBV9 to TRBJ2-2; D is perhaps TRBD2 (6 bases). The CDR3 is made up of 15 amino acids. Germline V lookup: CDR1 SGDLS, CDR2 YYNGEE. V lost 0 bases and J 1 base, leaving 7 bases between the germline ends. Here the CDR3 DNA reads TGTGCCAGCAGCGTAGGGACTAAGAACACCGGGGAGCTGTTTTTT. Protein product: CASSVGTKNTGELFF.

The chain uses TRBV10-1 and TRBJ1-1; D perhaps matches TRBD1 (5 bases). The length of the CDR3 is 13 residues. The ends were cut back, 4 bases at V and 5 bases at J, with 11 bases in the middle. The germline gives CDR1 WNHNN, CDR2 SYGVQD (reference sequence). The CDR3 sequence: CASSGQGWTEAFF. CDR3 coding DNA: TGCGCCAGCAGTGGGCAGGGATGGACTGAAGCTTTCTTT.

The rearrangement links TRBV11-3 to TRBJ2-3; D may be TRBD2 (5 bases). Trimming pared 5 bases from V and 2 bases from J, leaving 11 bases between. The germline CDR1 and CDR2 sequences are SGHNT and YENEEA. The CDR3 covers 14 residues. The CDR3 sequence: CASSQGSSTDTQYF. CDR3 nucleotides: TGTGCCAGCAGCCAAGGGAGTTCCACAGATACGCAGTATTTT.